One and the same sample provided the 18 T cell receptor beta chains below, sequenced in a study of blood T cell repertoires in COVID-19. The method was immunoSEQ multiplex PCR; TCRdb's version includes in-frame clones alone and lacks a portion of them. The sample lists over 70,000 clones; 75% to 90% were seen once. The sequencing sample was made of peripheral blood. The receptors here all came from a human donor in a cohort sampled during active COVID-19.

The chain carries TRBV6-5 and TRBJ2-2, with TRBD2 identical over 11 bases. CDR3 length equals 15 residues. V shed 6 bases, J shed 4 bases, and the junction held 4 bases outside the gene matches. Germline V gives CDR1 MNHEY, CDR2 SVGAGI. For the CDR3, the DNA is TGTGCCAGCAGACCGGGGACTAGCGGCACCGGGGAGCTGTTTTTT. It is translated as CASRPGTSGTGELFF.

The chain combines TRBV4-2 with TRBJ1-2; 11 nucleotides align to TRBD1. The CDR3 is 15 residues long. In germline, CDR1 is LGHNA, CDR2 YNFKEQ. V lost 0 bases and J lost 7; bases outside the gene matches: 4. The CDR3: CASSQDWTGGFGYTF. The CDR3 bases are TGTGCCAGCAGCCAAGATTGGACAGGGGGCTTTGGCTACACCTTC.

V usage is TRBV7-9 and J usage is TRBJ2-1; D perhaps matches TRBD2 (5 bases). The germline CDR1 and CDR2 sequences are SEHNR and FQNEAQ (reference sequence). This CDR3 is 14 amino acids long. The ends were cut back, 8 bases at V and 7 bases at J, with 18 bases in the middle. The CDR3 is CASPPGKTRNEQFF. DNA of the CDR3: TGTGCCAGCCCTCCCGGGAAAACGAGGAATGAGCAGTTCTTC.

In this sample, this clone turned up once. The genes are TRBV25-1 and TRBJ2-1, with TRBD2 matching 7 bases. Germline values: CDR1 MGHDK, CDR2 SYGVNS. The V and J ends lost 4 bases and 2 bases, in that order; junction bases with no gene match: 8. This CDR3 contains 16 residues. CDR3 nucleotides: TGTGCCAGCAGTGGGCCTAGCGGAAACACCTACAATGAGCAGTTCTTC. Amino acid sequence: CASSGPSGNTYNEQFF.

As for this clone: At one boundary the junction diverges from the germline segment, which might be a read error. This chain connects TRBV30 to TRBJ2-1; 7 bases are a match to TRBD2. CDR1 and CDR2 from the germline V gene are GTSNPN and SVGIG (reference sequence). The CDR3 has 13 amino acids. In nucleotides, the CDR3 is TGTGCCTGGAGTGTCCTAGAGCTTAGCGGGTGTATCTTC. Amino acids: CAWSVLELSGCIF.

The rearrangement links TRBV2 to TRBJ1-5; the match to TRBD1 covers 8 bases. J lost 6 bases, V lost 5 bases, and 6 bases had no gene match. Germline loops: CDR1 SNHLY, CDR2 FYNNEI. The CDR3 covers 14 residues. The CDR3 here is CASSSGQGSQPQHF. DNA of the CDR3: TGTGCCAGCAGTTCTGGACAGGGAAGTCAGCCCCAGCATTTT.

The DNA for the CDR3 is TGTGCCAGCAGTGAAAACGCAGAGGTCAAAAACAATGAGCAGTTCTTC. This codes for CASSENAEVKNNEQFF. V usage is TRBV2 and J usage is TRBJ2-1; D is uncertain. Trimming removed 2 bases at V and 5 bases at J, with 16 bases between. This CDR3 is 16 amino acids long. Germline lookup yields CDR1 SNHLY and CDR2 FYNNEI.

The J gene is TRBJ1-1, the V gene TRBV7-3; D is uncertain. In germline, CDR1 is SGHTA, CDR2 FQGTGA. There are 16 residues in the CDR3. Trimming took 5 bases from V and 1 from J, leaving 17 bases between them. In DNA form, the CDR3 reads TGTGCCAGCAGCCGAGGGAGCAGTTTGAGGAACACTGAAGCTTTCTTT. Protein product: CASSRGSSLRNTEAFF.

The chain joins TRBV19 to TRBJ1-4; D is possibly TRBD1 (6 bases). CDR1 is LNHDA and CDR2 is SQIVND in the germline V gene (reference sequence). The V end was cut by 7 bases, the J end by 8 bases, with 20 bases between. The CDR3 covers 15 residues. CDR3 nucleotide sequence: TGTGCCAGTACCCAAAAGGGGGGGCAGGAGGAAAAACTGTTTTTT. Protein: CASTQKGGQEEKLFF.

The chain links TRBV7-8 to TRBJ2-7; 7 nucleotides line up with TRBD1. V was clipped by 4 bases and J by 2 bases; unmatched bases: 5. The CDR3 has 14 amino acids. Per the germline V gene, CDR1 is SGHVS and CDR2 is FQNEAQ. CDR3 region: CASSWGTVTYEQYF. DNA for the CDR3: TGTGCCAGCAGCTGGGGGACAGTAACCTACGAGCAGTACTTC. The full variable domain, with the rest looked up from reference TRBV7-8 and TRBJ2-7, is GAGVSQSPRYKVAKRGQDVALRCDPISGHVSLFWYQQALGQGPEFLTYFQNEAQLDKSGLPSDRFFAERPEGSVSTLKIQRTQQEDSAVYLCASSWGTVTYEQYFGPGTRLTVT.

This clone has only one observation. The chain uses TRBV18 and TRBJ2-3; tentative D call: TRBD2 (5 bases). The CDR3 totals 13 residues. The ends were cut back, 4 bases at V and 2 bases at J, with 7 bases in the middle. Looked up from germline, CDR1 is KGHSH and CDR2 is LQKENI. CDR3 bases: TGTGCCAGCTCACGCGGGCACACAGATACGCAGTATTTT. It is translated as CASSRGHTDTQYF.

This clone occurred a few times. V gene TRBV19 combines with J gene TRBJ2-2; weak D call: TRBD2 (5 bases). Germline CDR1 and CDR2: LNHDA and SQIVND (reference sequence). The CDR3 covers 13 residues. V dropped 7 bases and J dropped 5 bases, with 11 bases sitting between them. This CDR3 is CASKGGWTGELFF. In nucleotides, the CDR3 is TGTGCCAGTAAGGGCGGGTGGACCGGGGAGCTGTTTTTT.

The rearrangement links TRBV11-2 to TRBJ1-1; 10 positions match TRBD1. V was clipped by 4 bases and J by 5 bases; unmatched bases: 16. CDR1 is SGHAT, CDR2 FQNNGV, per germline. This CDR3 is built from 18 residues. CDR3 in amino acids: CASSSDRGFYAEGTEAFF. CDR3 bases: TGTGCCAGCAGCTCGGACAGGGGGTTCTATGCCGAAGGGACTGAAGCTTTCTTT.

In its sample, this clone was seen a few times. The V call is TRBV20-1, the J call TRBJ2-3; D is perhaps TRBD2 (5 bases). The CDR3 loop spans 11 amino acids. V lost 1 base and J 10 bases, leaving 9 bases between the germline ends. CDR1 and CDR2 (germline): DFQATT, SNEGSKA (reference sequence). CDR3 in amino acids: CSARGDSAQYF. CDR3 DNA sequence: TGCAGTGCTAGAGGGGATAGCGCGCAGTATTTT.

The rearrangement links TRBV14 to TRBJ1-6; TRBD1 agrees at 7 bases. This CDR3 comprises 15 residues. Germline loops: CDR1 SGHDN, CDR2 FVKESK. With 2 bases clipped from V and 9 bases from J, the junction kept 7 bases outside the gene matches. The CDR3 DNA is TGTGCCAGCAGCCAACAGGGGAGGACAGGTTCACCCCTCCACTTT. Amino acid sequence: CASSQQGRTGSPLHF.

The chain joins TRBV9 to TRBJ1-4; the match to TRBD1 covers 7 bases. CDR1 SGDLS and CDR2 YYNGEE come from the germline V gene. This CDR3 is 15 amino acids long. V lost 3 bases to trimming and J lost 3 bases; unmatched junction nucleotides: 5. The chain's CDR3 is CASSARGVANEKLFF. The CDR3 DNA reads as TGTGCCAGCAGCGCCAGGGGGGTTGCTAATGAAAAACTGTTTTTT.

V and J are TRBV10-3 and TRBJ1-3; D possibly corresponds to TRBD1 (6 bases). The CDR3 contains 15 residues. CDR1 ENHRY and CDR2 SYGVKD come from the germline V gene. V was pared by 3 bases and J by 1 base, with 10 bases between. The CDR3 DNA sequence: TGTGCCATCAGTGACCGTGACAGGTCTGGAAACACCATATATTTT. This codes for CAISDRDRSGNTIYF.

This chain links TRBV7-8 with TRBJ2-5, with 9 bases that match TRBD1. J gave up 1 base and V 2 bases, and 5 bases lay outside the gene matches. Per the germline V gene, CDR1 is SGHVS and CDR2 is FQNEAQ. There are 16 residues in the CDR3. CDR3 DNA sequence: TGTGCCAGCAGCTTAAGCAACAGGGGGCTCCAAGAGACCCAGTACTTC. Protein: CASSLSNRGLQETQYF.